This T cell receptor (beta chain) is drawn from a study of cytomegalovirus exposure and HLA in healthy donors. Study-wide context: Most genotyped donors, approximately 77% of fewer than 400, had Caucasian-associated genetic ancestry.

PCR amplification relied on 60 Vbeta primers (plus 13 Jbeta primers). Using immunoSEQ multiplex PCR, the repertoire was profiled, and TCRdb retains in-frame clones only, with some absent. Of 83,000 or so clones in the sample, 60% to 80% were seen once. General observations from the study: The authors listed roughly 150 TCR beta chains as cytomegalovirus-associated.

In the case of this clone: The antigen is not known.

CDR1 is MNHEY and CDR2 is SVGAGI in the germline V gene. This CDR3 is built from 16 residues. V lost 2 bases and J lost 5; bases outside the gene matches: 6. The genes are TRBV6-5 and TRBJ1-1; 12 positions agree with TRBD1. The sequenced material came from PBMCs. The clonotype comes from a female donor in good health and CMV-seronegative. For the CDR3, the DNA is TGTGCCAGCAGTTACCGGGACAGGGGGCGAAGAACTGAAGCTTTCTTT. This codes for CASSYRDRGRRTEAFF.